The rows below give T cell receptor beta chains drawn from one sample of a study of blood T cell repertoires in COVID-19. Here immunoSEQ multiplex PCR was the method, and the copy in TCRdb shows in-frame clones only, minus some. Of about 200,000 clones listed, about four fifths are singletons. The sequencing sample was made of peripheral blood. The receptors here all came from a woman in her 40s with active or convalescent COVID-19. Each CDR3 is given with its conserved first and last residue. A D gene is named only where the DNA matches it firmly. Only some rows state a clone size, as once, few, many or a class for expanded clones.

DNA	CDR3	D	V	J	size
TGTGCCAGTAGTATTGGGCAGGGAGGGACTGAAGCTTTCTTT	CASSIGQGGTEAFF	.	TRBV19	TRBJ1-1	.
TGTGCCAGCAGCGCAGATCGCGGAACCCAGTACTTC	CASSADRGTQYF	.	TRBV7-9	TRBJ2-5	.
TGTGCCAGCAGCCTACAGGGCCTTGGCACTGAAGCTTTCTTT	CASSLQGLGTEAFF	.	TRBV7-6	TRBJ1-1	.
TGTGCCAGTAAGGGGGCGGGAGGGCGTCCCACCGGGGAGCTGTTTTTT	CASKGAGGRPTGELFF	TRBD2	TRBV19	TRBJ2-2	.
TGTGCCAATACACGGGCCTACGAGCAGTACTTC	CANTRAYEQYF	.	TRBV9	TRBJ2-7	once
TGTGCCAGCGCCCGGGGTCATGAGCAGTTCTTC	CASARGHEQFF	.	TRBV27	TRBJ2-1	.
TGTGCCAGCCAGGGAAGGGGTGAAGCTTTCTTT	CASQGRGEAFF	.	TRBV12-3/TRBV12-4	TRBJ1-1	once
TGTGCCAGTGGGACTAGCGGGAGTCTGTTGGGAGATACGCAGTATTTT	CASGTSGSLLGDTQYF	TRBD2	TRBV19	TRBJ2-3	many
TGCGCCAGCAGTCATGAGAGAGACAGGGGTCCTGGCGAGCAGTACTTC	CASSHERDRGPGEQYF	TRBD1	TRBV5-1	TRBJ2-7	.
TGCGCCAGCAGCTTGGTAGCGGGAACTATGAATGAGCAGTTCTTC	CASSLVAGTMNEQFF	TRBD2	TRBV5-1	TRBJ2-1	.
TGTGCCAGCAGCTTCTTTTCAGGGACCGGGGAGCTGTTTTTT	CASSFFSGTGELFF	.	TRBV7-9	TRBJ2-2	.
TGTGCCTGGAGTTTTGACAGGTTCGGAGATACGCAGTATTTT	CAWSFDRFGDTQYF	.	TRBV30	TRBJ2-3	.
TGTGCCAGCAGACCGGACAGTCTCAATGAGCAGTTCTTC	CASRPDSLNEQFF	.	TRBV4-2	TRBJ2-1	.
TGCGCCAGCAGCTTAAGAGCGGGAGCGACTAGCTCCTACGAGCAGTACTTC	CASSLRAGATSSYEQYF	TRBD2	TRBV5-1	TRBJ2-7	.
TGTGCCAGCAGTCCCGAGGTCGACTACAGCAATCAGCCCCAGCATTTT	CASSPEVDYSNQPQHF	.	TRBV27	TRBJ1-5	.
TGTGCCAGTAGTATTGGGACAGGGGGCCAAGAGACCCAGTACTTC	CASSIGTGGQETQYF	TRBD1	TRBV19	TRBJ2-5	.
TGTGCCAGCAGCTTACTGGGACAGCCGGGGGGGAGCACTGAAGCTTTCTTT	CASSLLGQPGGSTEAFF	TRBD1	TRBV11-3	TRBJ1-1	.
TGTGCCAGCAGCCAAGATACTAGCGGGGGACTCTACAATGAGCAGTTCTTC	CASSQDTSGGLYNEQFF	TRBD2	TRBV4-2	TRBJ2-1	.
TGTGCCAGCAGCTTAGGATTCCGGACAGGGGACTATGGCTACACCTTC	CASSLGFRTGDYGYTF	TRBD1	TRBV7-8	TRBJ1-2	.
TGTGCCAGCTCACCTCCTTCCGGGACAGGGTGGACTGAAGCTTTCTTT	CASSPPSGTGWTEAFF	TRBD1	TRBV18	TRBJ1-1	.
TGTGCCAGCAGTTACTCGGCAGGGAACTATGGCTACACCTTC	CASSYSAGNYGYTF	.	TRBV6-5	TRBJ1-2	.
TGTGCCAGCAGCTTAGCGATTTTAGCGGGAGTGATAGATACGCAGTATTTT	CASSLAILAGVIDTQYF	TRBD2	TRBV7-9	TRBJ2-3	.
TGCAGTGCCGGGGGGTCCCTTGGGGCTTTCTTT	CSAGGSLGAFF	.	TRBV20-1	TRBJ1-1	.
TGTGCCAGCAGCCCTTCGATTAGGAAACTAGCGCCGTTTTCCTACGAGCAGTACTTC	CASSPSIRKLAPFSYEQYF	TRBD2	TRBV3-1/TRBV3-2	TRBJ2-7	.
TGTGCCAGCCTCTTCGCGGGGGCTCAGCCCCAGCATTTT	CASLFAGAQPQHF	.	TRBV12-3/TRBV12-4	TRBJ1-5	.
TGTGCCAGCAGCTTAGACGCGGGATCTGGCTACACCTTC	CASSLDAGSGYTF	.	TRBV13	TRBJ1-2	few
TGTGCCAGTAGTATAGCAGGGGGCGGATTGGGCAATCAGCCCCAGCATTTT	CASSIAGGGLGNQPQHF	TRBD1	TRBV19	TRBJ1-5	.
TGCAGCGGGGAGACAAACCTACACTACAATGAGCAGTTCTTC	CSGETNLHYNEQFF	.	TRBV29-1	TRBJ2-1	few
TGTGCCACTCAAATCGACAGGATCACCTACGAGCAGTACTTC	CATQIDRITYEQYF	.	TRBV28	TRBJ2-7	.
TGTGCTAGTGGTTTGGTAAGGACGGAGGAAAATCAGCCCCAGCATTTT	CASGLVRTEENQPQHF	.	TRBV12-5	TRBJ1-5	.
TGTGCCACCAGCAGAGACGCAGGCTCTATCAGTGGCTACACCTTC	CATSRDAGSISGYTF	.	TRBV15	TRBJ1-2	.
TGTGCCAGCAGCTTAGGACAGGGGTATAGCAATCAGCCCCAGCATTTT	CASSLGQGYSNQPQHF	TRBD1	TRBV7-2	TRBJ1-5	.
TGTGCCAGCAGCGTAGCGGGGATGGGCACTGAAGCTTTCTTT	CASSVAGMGTEAFF	.	TRBV9	TRBJ1-1	.
TGTGCCAGCAGCTTAGGTGAGGGAAGGGAGTATGGCTACACCTTC	CASSLGEGREYGYTF	.	TRBV11-1	TRBJ1-2	.
TGCGCCAGCAGCTTGGAAGTGCGTTCCGGGACAGGGGACGAGCAGTACTTC	CASSLEVRSGTGDEQYF	TRBD1	TRBV5-1	TRBJ2-7	.
TGCGCCAGCAGCTTGGTGGGGACAGGGGAGAATGGCTACACCTTC	CASSLVGTGENGYTF	TRBD1	TRBV5-1	TRBJ1-2	.
TGTGCCAGCAGTTACCGGCGGGTTAGCGCAAAGGACGAGCAGTACTTC	CASSYRRVSAKDEQYF	.	TRBV6-5	TRBJ2-7	.
TGTGCCAGCAGACGGACACCCTACAATGAGCAGTTCTTC	CASRRTPYNEQFF	.	TRBV7-8	TRBJ2-1	.
TGCAGCGTTGAAGGAGCGGGAGGCCACTCCTACGAGCAGTACTTC	CSVEGAGGHSYEQYF	TRBD2	TRBV29-1	TRBJ2-7	.